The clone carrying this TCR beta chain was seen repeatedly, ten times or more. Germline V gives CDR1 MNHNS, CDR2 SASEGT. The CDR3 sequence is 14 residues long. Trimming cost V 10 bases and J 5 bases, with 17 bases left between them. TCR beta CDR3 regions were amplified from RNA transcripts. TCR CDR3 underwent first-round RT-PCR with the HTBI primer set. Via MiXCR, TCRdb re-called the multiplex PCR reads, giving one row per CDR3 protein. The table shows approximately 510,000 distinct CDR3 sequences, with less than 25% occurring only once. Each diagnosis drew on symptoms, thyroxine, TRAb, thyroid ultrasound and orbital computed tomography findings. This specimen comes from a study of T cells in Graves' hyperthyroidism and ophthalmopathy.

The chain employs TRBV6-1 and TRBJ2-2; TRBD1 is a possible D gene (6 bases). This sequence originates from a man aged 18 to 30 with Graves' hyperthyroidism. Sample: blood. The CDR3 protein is CATPPGAGTGELFF. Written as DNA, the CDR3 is TGTGCCACCCCCCCAGGGGCTGGGACCGGGGAGCTGTTTTTT.